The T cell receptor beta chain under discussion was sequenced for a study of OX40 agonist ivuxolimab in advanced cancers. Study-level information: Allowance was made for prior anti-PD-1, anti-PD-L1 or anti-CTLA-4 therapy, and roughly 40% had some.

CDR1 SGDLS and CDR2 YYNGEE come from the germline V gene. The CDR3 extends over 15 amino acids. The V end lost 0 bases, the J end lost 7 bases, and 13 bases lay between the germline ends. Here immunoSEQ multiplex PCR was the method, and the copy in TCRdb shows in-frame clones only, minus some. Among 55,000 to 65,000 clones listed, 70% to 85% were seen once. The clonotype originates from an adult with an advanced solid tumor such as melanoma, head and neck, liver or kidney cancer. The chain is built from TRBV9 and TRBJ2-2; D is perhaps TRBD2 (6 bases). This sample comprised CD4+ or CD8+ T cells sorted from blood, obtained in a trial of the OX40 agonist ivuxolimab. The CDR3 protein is CASSVASDLFGELFF. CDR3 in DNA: TGTGCCAGCAGCGTAGCTAGCGATCTTTTCGGGGAGCTGTTTTTT.